The 18 T cell receptor beta chains presented below share a single source sample, sequenced in a study of blood T cells in healthy people across ages. A second roughly 6 to 12 cycle PCR used barcoded and J-beta primers. A single record per CDR3 protein comes from TCRdb applying MiXCR to the 5' RACE reads. The sample has 850,000 to 1,300,000 distinct CDR3 sequences, roughly 45% seen once; the top ten hold approximately 19%. Sequencing was carried out using blood. The origin of the receptors is a woman aged 60 to 75 in good health.

The rearrangement joins TRBV27 to TRBJ2-3, with 7 bases matching TRBD2. V trimming: 5 bases; J trimming: 2 bases; junction bases outside the gene matches: 13. The CDR3 extends over 17 amino acids. Germline V gene data show CDR1 as MNHEY and CDR2 as SMNVEV (reference sequence). The CDR3 bases are TGTGCCAGCAGTGTAAGTCGGGGGAGGGCGAACACAGATACGCAGTATTTT. Its protein is CASSVSRGRANTDTQYF.

This clonotype was found a few times. The chain joins TRBV4-2 to TRBJ2-7; perhaps TRBD1 as D (5 bases). The CDR3 spans 14 residues. With 0 bases removed from V and 9 bases from J, the gap between germline ends came to 15 bases. CDR1 is LGHNA and CDR2 is YNFKEQ in the germline V gene. CDR3 sequence reads: CASSQDLTGKGQYF. The DNA of the CDR3 is TGTGCCAGCAGCCAAGATCTTACAGGCAAGGGGCAGTACTTC.

The sample holds one count of this clonotype. The chain recombines TRBV9 with TRBJ2-5; TRBD1 matches at 8 bases. With the DNA end fitting TRBJ2-7 better, the J assignment may be wrong. The CDR3 is made up of 15 amino acids. In germline, CDR1 is SGDLS, CDR2 YYNGEE. The CDR3 loop is CASSGDRGPSYEQYF. Written as DNA, the CDR3 is TGTGCCAGCAGCGGCGACAGGGGCCCTTCCTACGAGCAGTACTTC.

This chain links TRBV10-3 with TRBJ2-1, with D possibly TRBD2 on 6 matching bases. CDR3 length equals 14 residues. Germline V gene sequence: CDR1 ENHRY, CDR2 SYGVKD. The V gene lost 10 bases and the J gene lost 9 bases, with 22 bases spanning the gap. CDR3 DNA sequence: TGTGCCACGTATAGCTCATGGACTAACGGTGAGCAGTTCTTC. Residues: CATYSSWTNGEQFF.

This clonotype was seen only a few times. The chain links TRBV2 to TRBJ1-5, with D possibly being TRBD1 (5 bases). The CDR3 is 16 amino acids. V gave up 7 bases and J gave up 2 bases, with 18 bases separating them. Germline lookup yields CDR1 SNHLY and CDR2 FYNNEI. As DNA, the CDR3 is TGTGCCAGCACCCTGATGGGGGACGGCGGCAATCAGCCCCAGCATTTT. Its protein is CASTLMGDGGNQPQHF. Using reference TRBV2 and TRBJ1-5 for the parts outside the CDR3, the full variable domain is EPEVTQTPSHQVTQMGQEVILRCVPISNHLYFYWYRQILGQKVEFLVSFYNNEISEKSEIFDDQFSVERPDGSNFTLKIRSTKLEDSAMYFCASTLMGDGGNQPQHFGDGTRLSIL.

The chain uses TRBV24-1 and TRBJ2-1, with 10 positions matching TRBD2. Germline assignment: CDR1 KGHDR and CDR2 SFDVKD. This CDR3 comprises 18 residues. The ends lost 4 bases at V and 0 bases at J; junction bases unmatched: 8. The CDR3 sequence: CATSETASSGSSYNEQFF. The CDR3 region has the DNA TGTGCCACCAGTGAAACCGCTTCTAGCGGGAGCTCCTACAATGAGCAGTTCTTC.

This clonotype was seen a few times. The chain links TRBV27 to TRBJ2-7; 9 positions match TRBD1. The V gene end was trimmed by 6 bases and the J gene end by 0 bases; junction bases not matched to a gene: 15. Germline values: CDR1 MNHEY, CDR2 SMNVEV (reference sequence). The CDR3 is 18 residues long. CDR3 DNA sequence: TGTGCCAGCAGCCGATCCGTCCCCGGACAGGGGTCCTCCTACGAGCAGTACTTC. Protein product: CASSRSVPGQGSSYEQYF.

The rearrangement joins TRBV5-6 to TRBJ2-1; TRBD1 aligns across 12 bases. Germline assignment: CDR1 SGHDT and CDR2 YYEEEE. V lost 7 bases to trimming and J lost 9 bases; unmatched junction nucleotides: 38. This CDR3 comprises 24 residues. This CDR3 reads CASGGTGTGGFNGAVPSRGGEQFF. CDR3 in DNA: TGTGCCAGCGGCGGAACCGGGACAGGGGGCTTCAACGGGGCCGTTCCCTCCCGGGGGGGTGAGCAGTTCTTC.

The J gene is TRBJ2-7, the V gene TRBV7-9; 13 bases map to TRBD2. The length of the CDR3 is 19 residues. CDR1 is SEHNR, CDR2 FQNEAQ, per germline (reference sequence). Germline trimming cut 5 bases from V and 0 bases from J; bases unmatched to any gene: 13. The DNA of the CDR3 is TGTGCCAGCAGCACCACTAGCGGGAGGGTCCCCAGAAGCTCCTACGAGCAGTACTTC. It translates to CASSTTSGRVPRSSYEQYF. Using reference TRBV7-9 and TRBJ2-7 for the parts outside the CDR3, the full variable domain is DTGVSQNPRHKITKRGQNVTFRCDPISEHNRLYWYRQTLGQGPEFLTYFQNEAQLEKSRLLSDRFSAERPKGSFSTLEIQRTEQGDSAMYLCASSTTSGRVPRSSYEQYFGPGTRLTVT.

A few counts support this clonotype. The V call is TRBV28, the J call TRBJ2-1; possible D gene TRBD2, 6 bases. Between the trimmed V and J ends, which lost 3 bases and 3 bases, there was a span of 12 bases. This CDR3 is 15 amino acids long. Germline-derived CDR1 and CDR2 are MDHEN and SYDVKM. As DNA, the CDR3 is TGTGCCAGCAGTTTCTCCGGGAGTCTCTACAATGAGCAGTTCTTC. Protein sequence: CASSFSGSLYNEQFF.

The chain carries TRBV5-5 and TRBJ2-1; the D is unclear. This CDR3 contains 15 residues. CDR1 is SGHKS, CDR2 YYEKEE, per germline (reference sequence). Trimming stripped 5 bases from V and 7 bases from J, with 19 bases between. The CDR3 DNA follows: TGTGCCAGCAGTCCAGACTCTCTTCTTCGAAATGAGCAGTTCTTC. This codes for CASSPDSLLRNEQFF.

Concerning this clonotype itself: Sequence at one end of the junction differs from germline and may be a read error. CDR3 amino acids: CASSRGGRESYNVQFF. In nucleotides, the CDR3 is TGCGCCAGCAGCCGCGGGGGGCGGGAGTCTTACAATGTGCAGTTCTTC. The V gene is TRBV5-1, the J gene TRBJ2-1, with 8 bases lining up with TRBD2. This CDR3 comprises 16 residues. CDR1 and CDR2 (germline): SGHRS, YFSETQ. Full variable domain (missing parts from reference TRBV5-1 and TRBJ2-1): KAGVTQTPRYLIKTRGQQVTLSCSPISGHRSVSWYQQTPGQGLQFLFEYFSETQRNKGNFPGRFSGRQFSNSRSEMNVSTLELGDSALYLCASSRGGRESYNVQFFGPGTRLTVL.

This clonotype has a handful of counts. The chain has TRBV11-1 and TRBJ2-3; TRBD1 matches 10 bases. Germline CDR1 is SGHAT and CDR2 is FQDESV (reference sequence). This CDR3 spans 15 amino acids. With 4 bases clipped from V and 2 bases from J, the junction kept 3 bases outside the gene matches. CDR3: CASSYGTGDTDTQYF. The CDR3 DNA sequence: TGTGCCAGCAGCTACGGGACAGGGGACACAGATACGCAGTATTTT.

This clonotype was counted once. This chain links TRBV6-1 with TRBJ2-7, with a possible D match to TRBD2 (6 bases). This CDR3 is built from 15 residues. V dropped 8 bases and J dropped 2 bases, with 19 bases sitting between them. The germline CDR1 and CDR2 sequences are MNHNS and SASEGT. The CDR3 sequence is CASRLQIGSPYEQYF. The CDR3 DNA reads TGTGCCAGCCGTTTGCAAATCGGGAGCCCCTACGAGCAGTACTTC.

This chain connects TRBV29-1 to TRBJ1-1; weak D call: TRBD1 (6 bases). The ends were cut back, 3 bases at V and 3 bases at J, with 8 bases in the middle. CDR3 length equals 12 residues. Germline-derived CDR1 and CDR2 are SQVTM and ANQGSEA. The CDR3 DNA reads as TGCAGCGTTGATTCAGGGGACACTGAAGCTTTCTTT. This translates into CSVDSGDTEAFF.

The sample holds a few counts of this clonotype. The chain combines TRBV6-2 or TRBV6-3 with TRBJ2-4; the match to TRBD2 covers 12 bases. The J call may be wrong; the DNA end is better matched by TRBJ2-7. The CDR3 runs 14 residues. Germline V gives CDR1 MNHEY, CDR2 SVGEGT. CDR3 DNA: TGTGCCAGCAGTAGACTAGCGGGAGCGAACGAGCAGTACTTC. It is translated as CASSRLAGANEQYF.

About this clonotype itself: A much larger clone differs by one base, so this may be a read error. J is TRBJ2-5 and V is TRBV29-1; no reliable D call. Trimming stripped 6 bases from V and 1 base from J, with 12 bases between. The germline CDR1 and CDR2 sequences are SQVTM and ANQGSEA. This CDR3 has 13 amino acids. The CDR3 DNA follows: TGCAGCGTAGGACCGATTGCCCAAGAGACCCAGTACTTC. Translation gives CSVGPIAQETQYF.

The sample holds a few counts of this clonotype. The V gene is TRBV29-1, the J gene TRBJ1-2; 8 bases are shared with TRBD1. With V trimmed by 3 bases and J by 4 bases, 10 bases remained unmatched. Germline CDR1 is SQVTM and CDR2 is ANQGSEA. The CDR3 totals 15 residues. The CDR3 protein is CSVEGTGTSLYGYTF. The CDR3, as DNA: TGCAGCGTTGAGGGGACAGGAACTTCGCTCTATGGCTACACCTTC.